What follows are 8 T cell receptor beta chains derived from one specimen sequenced in a study of T-cell reconstitution after alpha-beta-depleted transplantation in children. Unique molecular identifiers were incorporated into the prepared TCRbeta library. TCRdb redid the calling of the PCR reads with MiXCR, one entry per CDR3 protein. The table has 170,000 or so distinct CDR3 sequences, roughly 6.8% seen once; the top ten hold more than 2.5%. Sequencing was performed on PBMCs from the stem cell graft donor, taken from the stem cell graft. These receptors all stem from a human donor who donated a stem cell graft to a child with Wiskott-Aldrich syndrome.

The gene calls are TRBV24-1 and TRBJ2-1, with TRBD1 matching 7 bases. There are 16 residues in the CDR3. Germline CDR1 KGHDR, CDR2 SFDVKD. With V trimmed by 3 bases and J by 3 bases, 7 bases remained unmatched. The CDR3 loop is CATSDPGQPRYNEQFF. The DNA of the CDR3 is TGTGCCACCAGTGATCCGGGACAGCCCCGCTACAATGAGCAGTTCTTC.

The chain carries TRBV7-2 and TRBJ2-3; D gene ambiguous. V was clipped by 0 bases and J by 2 bases, with 12 bases between them. The length of the CDR3 is 16 residues. CDR1 and CDR2 from the germline V gene are SGHTA and FQGNSA. The CDR3 coding sequence is TGTGCCAGCAGCTTAGCGTCGGCTGGGAACACAGATACGCAGTATTTT. It yields the protein CASSLASAGNTDTQYF. Variable domain in full (rest from reference TRBV7-2 and TRBJ2-3): GAGVSQSPSNKVTEKGKDVELRCDPISGHTALYWYRQSLGQGLEFLIYFQGNSAPDKSGLPSDRFSAERTGGSVSTLTIQRTQQEDSAVYLCASSLASAGNTDTQYFGPGTRLTVL.

There are many counts of this clonotype. The CDR3 loop reads CSAMLGTTEAFF. The CDR3 coding sequence is TGCAGTGCTATGTTGGGGACCACTGAAGCTTTCTTT. The chain uses TRBV20-1 and TRBJ1-1, with TRBD1 as a possible D gene (5 bases). In germline, CDR1 is DFQATT, CDR2 SNEGSKA (reference sequence). This CDR3 has 12 residues. V lost 4 bases and J 4 bases, leaving 10 bases between the germline ends.

This clonotype came up many times. The genes are TRBV30 and TRBJ2-1; 8 bases are a match to TRBD2. Germline lookup yields CDR1 GTSNPN and CDR2 SVGIG (reference sequence). Trimming took 6 bases from V and 0 from J; bases not matched to a gene: 7. This CDR3 contains 15 residues. The CDR3: CACGAGRGSYNEQFF. Written as DNA, the CDR3 is TGTGCCTGCGGAGCCGGGAGGGGCTCCTACAATGAGCAGTTCTTC.

This clonotype was counted ten times or more. The rearrangement joins TRBV12-3 or TRBV12-4 to TRBJ1-1; D might be TRBD1 (5 bases). The CDR3 sequence is 14 residues long. Between the trimmed V and J ends, which lost 6 bases and 1 base, there was a span of 12 bases. DNA for the CDR3: TGTGCCAGCAGACACCGGGGGGGGAACACTGAAGCTTTCTTT. Its protein product is CASRHRGGNTEAFF.

This clonotype was recorded at least ten times. The genes are TRBV7-9 and TRBJ1-2; possibly TRBD1 for D (5 bases). This CDR3 has 15 amino acids. Germline CDR1 SEHNR, CDR2 FQNEAQ (reference sequence). Trimming pared 5 bases from V and 3 bases from J, leaving 16 bases between. The CDR3 sequence: CASSPSGLQDYGYTF. As DNA, the CDR3 is TGTGCCAGCAGCCCCTCAGGGTTGCAGGACTATGGCTACACCTTC.

By sample fraction, this clonotype is medium-sized. The chain carries TRBV12-3 or TRBV12-4 and TRBJ2-1, with 9 bases fitting TRBD2. V trimming: 5 bases; J trimming: 10 bases; junction bases outside the gene matches: 15. CDR3 length: 16 residues. The CDR3: CASSPPGTSLLMEQFF. CDR3 in DNA: TGTGCCAGCAGTCCGCCGGGGACTAGCCTCCTCATGGAGCAGTTCTTC.

This clonotype was recorded at least ten times. The chain has TRBV20-1 and TRBJ1-1; D gene ambiguous. V was trimmed by 0 bases and J by 4 bases, leaving 6 bases between them. CDR3 length equals 12 residues. Germline loops: CDR1 DFQATT, CDR2 SNEGSKA (reference sequence). Here the CDR3 DNA reads TGCAGTGCTAGAGATCGGGTCACTGAAGCTTTCTTT. It encodes CSARDRVTEAFF.